This T cell receptor beta chain was observed in a study of T cells expressing NK-cell markers. Study-level points and caveats: Evidence did not settle whether expanded NKG2C+ T cell clones targeted HCMV.

CDR1 SGHRS and CDR2 YFSETQ come from the germline V gene. The CDR3 is 16 residues long. Points on this clonotype: Its antigen is unknown.

Reprocessing the 5' RACE reads, TCRdb reports a single entry for every CDR3 protein and omits DNA. The specimen's table records about 550,000 distinct CDR3 sequences. This receptor was taken from a man between 18 and 29 years old in good health. The chain uses TRBV5-1 and TRBJ2-7; the D call from TCRdb, TRBD1, cannot be confirmed without DNA. Sequencing was done on a sample of blood T cells: a sorted CD56 or NKG2C T cell subset, CD4+ or CD8+ T cells, or bulk PBMC T cells (not recorded which). The CDR3 reads CASSLAAGTTRDEQYF.